Shown below are 27 T cell receptor beta chains from a single sample sequenced in a study of blood T cell repertoires in COVID-19. Clones were sequenced by immunoSEQ multiplex PCR, and TCRdb holds only the in-frame ones, with some missing. The data contain about 140,000 clones, roughly 84% of them singletons. The sequencing input was peripheral blood. The source of these receptors is a woman in her sixties with acute or convalescent COVID-19.

The genes are TRBV27 and TRBJ1-6, with TRBD1 matching over 7 bases. V was clipped by 5 bases and J by 7 bases; unmatched bases: 14. Germline V gives CDR1 MNHEY, CDR2 SMNVEV (reference sequence). The CDR3 is 17 residues long. The CDR3 coding sequence is TGTGCCAGCAGTAGGAACAGGGGCGCCACTACCAATTCACCCCTCCACTTT. Its protein is CASSRNRGATTNSPLHF.

The rearrangement uses TRBV4-1 and TRBJ1-2; 8 bases align to TRBD1. After removal of 4 bases from V and 4 bases from J, the junction contained 5 bases not matched to a gene. CDR1 is MGHRA and CDR2 is YSYEKL in the germline V gene. CDR3 size: 14 residues. CDR3: CASSRNQGAYGYTF. The CDR3 DNA reads TGCGCCAGCAGCCGCAACCAGGGGGCCTATGGCTACACCTTC.

The genes are TRBV7-9 and TRBJ1-1; TRBD1 matches 7 bases. J gave up 5 bases and V 5 bases, and 11 bases lay outside the gene matches. The CDR3 runs to 15 residues. Germline values: CDR1 SEHNR, CDR2 FQNEAQ (reference sequence). The CDR3 DNA reads as TGTGCCAGCAGCCCTTCCCGACAGGGTGGGACTGAAGCTTTCTTT. It yields the protein CASSPSRQGGTEAFF. The full variable domain, with the rest looked up from reference TRBV7-9 and TRBJ1-1, is DTGVSQNPRHKITKRGQNVTFRCDPISEHNRLYWYRQTLGQGPEFLTYFQNEAQLEKSRLLSDRFSAERPKGSFSTLEIQRTEQGDSAMYLCASSPSRQGGTEAFFGQGTRLTVV.

The V and J genes are TRBV7-9 and TRBJ2-1; D is perhaps TRBD1 (7 bases). V was clipped by 6 bases and J by 10 bases, with 25 bases between them. This CDR3 is built from 16 residues. Germline V gene data show CDR1 as SEHNR and CDR2 as FQNEAQ (reference sequence). The CDR3, as DNA: TGTGCCAGCAGTACCTATGAGACGGCGGGACAGACAGAGCAGTTCTTC. Translated: CASSTYETAGQTEQFF.

The CDR3 DNA sequence: TGCGCCAAGAAGGGGCGTACAGGGCCGCATCAGCCCCAGCATTTT. Amino acids: CAKKGRTGPHQPQHF. This chain joins TRBV10-1 and TRBJ1-5, with D tentatively TRBD1 (6 bases). Germline CDR1 reads WNHNN; CDR2 reads SYGVQD (reference sequence). V lost 10 bases to trimming and J lost 5 bases, with 21 bases between them. This CDR3 spans 15 amino acids.

CDR3 nucleotide sequence: TGTGCCAGCAGCCCTTACGCGGGAGCCCCCTACAATGAGCAGTTCTTC. Translated, it gives CASSPYAGAPYNEQFF. The chain links TRBV7-9 to TRBJ2-1; the match to TRBD2 covers 7 bases. Germline loops: CDR1 SEHNR, CDR2 FQNEAQ (reference sequence). There are 16 residues in the CDR3. V shed 5 bases and J 2 bases; nucleotides not matched to a gene: 9.

The J gene is TRBJ1-2, the V gene TRBV6-2 or TRBV6-3, with 8 bases that match TRBD1. The V gene's germline CDR1 is MNHEY and CDR2 SVGEGT. J lost 3 bases, V lost 2 bases, and 5 bases had no gene match. The length of the CDR3 is 15 residues. The CDR3: CASSYMDRADYGYTF. For the CDR3, the DNA is TGTGCCAGCAGTTACATGGACAGGGCTGACTATGGCTACACCTTC.

The chain combines TRBV7-8 with TRBJ1-2; 7 nucleotides match TRBD1. Germline CDR1 reads SGHVS; CDR2 reads FQNEAQ. The CDR3 runs 15 residues. Trimming cost V 2 bases and J 8 bases; bases outside gene matches: 11. CDR3 loop: CASSLFRDSNYGYTF. For the CDR3, the DNA is TGTGCCAGCAGCTTATTCCGGGACAGTAATTACGGCTACACCTTC. Full variable domain (remainder filled in from reference TRBV7-8 and TRBJ1-2): GAGVSQSPRYKVAKRGQDVALRCDPISGHVSLFWYQQALGQGPEFLTYFQNEAQLDKSGLPSDRFFAERPEGSVSTLKIQRTQQEDSAVYLCASSLFRDSNYGYTFGSGTRLTVV.

The J gene is TRBJ1-1, the V gene TRBV19; no firm D call. Germline assignment: CDR1 LNHDA and CDR2 SQIVND (reference sequence). V was cut by 1 base and J by 4 bases, with 10 bases left in between. The CDR3 is 14 amino acids. The CDR3 bases are TGTGCCAGTAGTATAGGGGAGGGTGCCACTGAAGCTTTCTTT. Translation: CASSIGEGATEAFF.

The V and J genes are TRBV7-9 and TRBJ2-1; D perhaps matches TRBD2 (5 bases). Trimming cost V 5 bases and J 5 bases, with 19 bases left between them. Germline-derived CDR1 and CDR2 are SEHNR and FQNEAQ (reference sequence). The CDR3 has 16 amino acids. CDR3 nucleotide sequence: TGTGCCAGCAGCGCGCCTAGCTTTTCGTTCCACAATGAGCAGTTCTTC. Its protein product is CASSAPSFSFHNEQFF.

This chain links TRBV27 with TRBJ2-3, with 12 bases fitting TRBD2. The CDR3 has 18 residues. V gave up 2 bases and J gave up 3 bases; unmatched junction bases: 9. The germline CDR1 and CDR2 sequences are MNHEY and SMNVEV (reference sequence). Here the CDR3 DNA reads TGTGCCAGCAGTTTAAGGGCGACTAGCGGGAGAATTACAGATACGCAGTATTTT. Amino acid sequence: CASSLRATSGRITDTQYF.

This clone was counted between two and nine times. The gene calls are TRBV7-8 and TRBJ1-5; D is undetermined. The CDR3 contains 13 residues. Trimming took 4 bases from V and 7 from J, leaving 11 bases between them. CDR1 and CDR2 (germline): SGHVS, FQNEAQ. The CDR3 nucleotides are TGTGCCAGCAGCTCCGGTGTGGGCCAGCCCCAGCATTTT. The encoded protein is CASSSGVGQPQHF.

The rearrangement joins TRBV28 to TRBJ2-7; the D gene is possibly TRBD2 (6 bases). V gave up 5 bases and J gave up 3 bases, with 20 bases separating them. CDR3 length equals 16 residues. Germline CDR1 and CDR2: MDHEN and SYDVKM. The CDR3 nucleotides are TGTGCCAGCAGTCCAACGAGCGCGGGATATCACTACGAGCAGTACTTC. It encodes CASSPTSAGYHYEQYF.

This chain uses TRBV7-3 with TRBJ2-1; possible D gene TRBD1, 6 bases. Germline values: CDR1 SGHTA, CDR2 FQGTGA. This CDR3 comprises 13 residues. V was clipped by 5 bases and J by 8 bases, with 13 bases between them. The CDR3 loop is CASSPTGRDEQFF. The CDR3 nucleotides read TGTGCCAGCAGCCCCACAGGGCGGGATGAGCAGTTCTTC.

The genes are TRBV7-9 and TRBJ1-4, with D perhaps matching TRBD1 (6 bases). Germline V gene sequence: CDR1 SEHNR, CDR2 FQNEAQ (reference sequence). Trimming pared 0 bases from V and 3 bases from J, leaving 11 bases between. The CDR3 extends over 16 amino acids. CDR3 bases: TGTGCCAGCAGCTTAGCGCAGGGGTTGGCTAATGAAAAACTGTTTTTT. It yields the protein CASSLAQGLANEKLFF.

V gene TRBV28 combines with J gene TRBJ2-7; weak D call: TRBD1 (6 bases). Looked up from germline, CDR1 is MDHEN and CDR2 is SYDVKM. V lost 3 bases and J 2 bases, leaving 14 bases between the germline ends. This CDR3 is 15 amino acids long. The CDR3 is CASSFPTQGTYEQYF. As DNA, the CDR3 is TGTGCCAGCAGTTTCCCAACACAGGGAACCTACGAGCAGTACTTC.

This rearrangement joins TRBV6-4 to TRBJ1-3; D gene uncertain. This CDR3 has 13 amino acids. V lost 7 bases to trimming and J lost 4 bases, with 11 bases between them. The germline gives CDR1 MRHNA, CDR2 SNTAGT. The DNA of the CDR3 is TGTGCCAGCATCGGTCGAGGGGGAAACACCATATATTTT. Protein product: CASIGRGGNTIYF.

The chain employs TRBV2 and TRBJ1-1; D unresolved. The CDR3 is made up of 11 amino acids. Germline V CDR1 and CDR2: SNHLY, FYNNEI. The V end lost 1 base, the J end lost 9 bases, and 6 bases lay between the germline ends. CDR3 in amino acids: CASSEGGKAFF. The CDR3 DNA follows: TGTGCCAGCAGTGAAGGCGGGAAAGCTTTCTTT.

This clone has a handful of counts. This sequence joins TRBV20-1 and TRBJ1-1, with unresolved D. This CDR3 comprises 10 residues. V was trimmed by 0 bases and J by 9 bases, leaving 5 bases between them. Germline-derived CDR1 and CDR2 are DFQATT and SNEGSKA (reference sequence). The CDR3 region is CSAREQKAFF. As DNA, the CDR3 is TGCAGTGCTAGAGAACAAAAAGCTTTCTTT.

The rearrangement joins TRBV28 to TRBJ1-3; D not certain. V dropped 2 bases and J dropped 4 bases, with 15 bases sitting between them. Germline lookup yields CDR1 MDHEN and CDR2 SYDVKM. CDR3 size: 16 residues. CDR3 sequence reads: CASSLTQGAGGNTIYF. DNA for the CDR3: TGTGCCAGCAGTTTAACCCAAGGCGCGGGGGGAAACACCATATATTTT.

The chain has TRBV10-3 and TRBJ1-1; TRBD1 might be the D (6 bases). Trimming pared 4 bases from V and 4 bases from J, leaving 10 bases between. Germline assignment: CDR1 ENHRY and CDR2 SYGVKD. There are 13 residues in the CDR3. The CDR3 region has the DNA TGTGCCATCAGTGTTCGAGGGGGCACTGAAGCTTTCTTT. Encoded protein: CAISVRGGTEAFF.

This chain joins TRBV7-9 and TRBJ2-2; no firm D call. CDR1 is SEHNR and CDR2 is FQNEAQ in the germline V gene (reference sequence). V was clipped by 3 bases and J by 0 bases, with 8 bases between them. This CDR3 region has 15 residues. As DNA, the CDR3 is TGTGCCAGCAGCTTGTCATCCCCGAACACCGGGGAGCTGTTTTTT. Translating it yields CASSLSSPNTGELFF.

The V call is TRBV3-1 (or the pseudogene TRBV3-2), the J call TRBJ2-5, with 14 positions matching TRBD2. The CDR3 totals 18 residues. The germline gives CDR1 LGHDT, CDR2 YNNKEL (reference sequence). Germline trimming cut 4 bases from V and 0 bases from J; bases unmatched to any gene: 7. CDR3 DNA: TGTGCCAGCAGCCCTGGGACTAGCGGGAGAGCCCACCAAGAGACCCAGTACTTC. Translated, it gives CASSPGTSGRAHQETQYF.

A single count supports this clone. The chain carries TRBV28 and TRBJ2-1, with TRBD1 matching 11 bases. The CDR3 is 13 residues long. J was trimmed by 12 bases and V by 4 bases; bases with no gene match: 5. Germline CDR1 MDHEN, CDR2 SYDVKM. The CDR3 bases are TGTGCCAGCAGTTCGCTAGGACAGGGGGCGCAGTTCTTC. The encoded protein is CASSSLGQGAQFF.

The chain uses TRBV11-2 and TRBJ2-3; a weak D match, TRBD2 (6 bases). Germline V gene sequence: CDR1 SGHAT, CDR2 FQNNGV. The CDR3 has 16 amino acids. The ends were cut back, 0 bases at V and 1 base at J, with 11 bases in the middle. CDR3 nucleotide sequence: TGTGCCAGCAGCTTAGAAGGCGGGGCCCGCACAGATACGCAGTATTTT. Amino acid sequence: CASSLEGGARTDTQYF.

This chain links TRBV14 with TRBJ2-3; 8 bases match TRBD1. This CDR3 has 16 amino acids. The V gene's germline CDR1 is SGHDN and CDR2 FVKESK. The V and J ends lost 1 base and 2 bases, in that order; junction bases with no gene match: 5. DNA of the CDR3: TGTGCCAGCAGCCAAGCAGGGGGCGGACTCACAGATACGCAGTATTTT. Amino acid sequence: CASSQAGGGLTDTQYF.

The J gene is TRBJ1-6, the V gene TRBV5-1; perhaps TRBD1 as D (5 bases). There are 15 residues in the CDR3. V was pared by 2 bases and J by 7 bases, with 13 bases between. CDR1 SGHRS and CDR2 YFSETQ come from the germline V gene. The DNA for the CDR3 is TGCGCCAGCAGCTTTCAGGGTATAGAGAATTCACCCCTCCACTTT. It specifies CASSFQGIENSPLHF.